The T cell receptor (beta chain) described here comes from a study of blood T cell repertoires in COVID-19. Looking at the study overall: Sites in the United States, Italy and Spain provided acute and convalescent COVID-19 samples. Sources were T cells, B-cell-depleted T cells, or PBMCs; the material itself was cDNA or gDNA.

Assay: immunoSEQ multiplex PCR; the TCRdb copy retains only in-frame clones and omits some. Among 200,000 or so clones listed, around 89% were seen once. Those enrolled, adults aged roughly 18 to 89 years, came from some 25 US areas. Participants reported their clinical history, and cohort assignment relied on those reports. Germline values: CDR1 SGHDT, CDR2 YYEEEE. This CDR3 has 14 residues. Trimming left V 4 bases short and J 2 bases short, with 12 bases between. This clonotype was obtained from a woman younger than 35 in a cohort exposed to, infected with or recovered from COVID-19 (not recorded which). J is TRBJ2-5 and V is TRBV5-6; D possibly corresponds to TRBD1 (6 bases). The specimen was PBMCs or T cells enriched from blood (not recorded which). The CDR3: CASSGGQLQETQYF. The CDR3 nucleotides read TGTGCCAGCAGCGGAGGACAGTTACAAGAGACCCAGTACTTC.